Listed below are T cell receptor beta chains from one sample, sequenced in a study of PD-1 blockade in classical Hodgkin lymphoma. The repertoire was sequenced with immunoSEQ multiplex PCR; TCRdb's copy has only in-frame clones and lacks some. The table shows almost 85,000 clones, with approximately 91% occurring only once. The sequencing used peripheral blood mononuclear cells (PBMCs), collected at baseline. These TCRs come from a human donor with classical Hodgkin lymphoma. Both conserved end residues are part of each CDR3. The order of the fields is CDR3 length, V gene, clone size, J gene, D gene, CDR3 protein, CDR3 DNA. The D gene is left open where the match is weak. Clone size appears in some rows only: once, few, many, or a class for an expanded clone.

CDR3 length: 14; V gene: TRBV11-2; clone size: NA; J gene: TRBJ1-2; D gene: NA; CDR3 protein: CASSLVGQIYGYTF; CDR3 DNA: TGTGCCAGCAGCTTAGTCGGACAGATCTATGGCTACACCTTC
CDR3 length: 16; V gene: TRBV10-1; clone size: once; J gene: TRBJ2-2; D gene: TRBD2; CDR3 protein: CASSETSGMNTGELFF; CDR3 DNA: TGCGCCAGCAGTGAGACTAGCGGGATGAACACCGGGGAGCTGTTTTTT
CDR3 length: 15; V gene: TRBV30; clone size: NA; J gene: TRBJ1-5; D gene: NA; CDR3 protein: CAWSSGTPSSRPQHF; CDR3 DNA: TGTGCCTGGAGCTCCGGGACACCATCTAGTAGGCCCCAGCATTTT
CDR3 length: 15; V gene: TRBV4-2; clone size: NA; J gene: TRBJ1-1; D gene: NA; CDR3 protein: CASSQNSKMNTEAFF; CDR3 DNA: TGTGCCAGCAGCCAAAACAGCAAAATGAACACTGAAGCTTTCTTT
CDR3 length: 15; V gene: TRBV5-1; clone size: NA; J gene: TRBJ2-3; D gene: NA; CDR3 protein: CASSLAGAPTDTQYF; CDR3 DNA: TGCGCCAGCAGCTTGGCGGGAGCCCCCACAGATACGCAGTATTTT
CDR3 length: 14; V gene: TRBV4-1; clone size: NA; J gene: TRBJ1-4; D gene: NA; CDR3 protein: CASSQQGNGEKLFF; CDR3 DNA: TGCGCCAGCAGCCAACAGGGTAATGGTGAAAAACTGTTTTTT
CDR3 length: 14; V gene: TRBV5-1; clone size: NA; J gene: TRBJ1-2; D gene: NA; CDR3 protein: CASSLDRANYGYTF; CDR3 DNA: TGCGCCAGCAGCTTGGACAGGGCTAACTATGGCTACACCTTC
CDR3 length: 13; V gene: TRBV10-2; clone size: NA; J gene: TRBJ1-5; D gene: TRBD1; CDR3 protein: CASSQGQGQPQHF; CDR3 DNA: TGCGCCAGCTCCCAGGGACAGGGGCAGCCCCAGCATTTT
CDR3 length: 14; V gene: TRBV4-3; clone size: NA; J gene: TRBJ1-1; D gene: NA; CDR3 protein: CASSQDLDLGRAFF; CDR3 DNA: TGCGCCAGCAGCCAAGATCTCGATTTGGGGAGGGCTTTCTTT
CDR3 length: 14; V gene: TRBV4-3; clone size: few; J gene: TRBJ1-4; D gene: NA; CDR3 protein: CASSQDWGEEKLFF; CDR3 DNA: TGCGCCAGCAGCCAAGATTGGGGGGAGGAAAAACTGTTTTTT
CDR3 length: 16; V gene: TRBV25-1; clone size: NA; J gene: TRBJ2-7; D gene: NA; CDR3 protein: CASSAFSGTNTYEQYF; CDR3 DNA: TGTGCCAGCAGTGCTTTCTCAGGGACGAATACCTACGAGCAGTACTTC
CDR3 length: 14; V gene: TRBV4-1; clone size: NA; J gene: TRBJ1-2; D gene: TRBD1; CDR3 protein: CASSQLTGNYGYTF; CDR3 DNA: TGCGCCAGCAGCCAACTGACAGGGAACTATGGCTACACCTTC
CDR3 length: 15; V gene: TRBV19; clone size: NA; J gene: TRBJ2-2; D gene: TRBD2; CDR3 protein: CASSISSGWTGELFF; CDR3 DNA: TGTGCCAGTAGTATCTCTAGCGGTTGGACCGGGGAGCTGTTTTTT
CDR3 length: 11; V gene: TRBV29-1; clone size: NA; J gene: TRBJ1-1; D gene: NA; CDR3 protein: CSVGVYTEAFF; CDR3 DNA: TGCAGCGTTGGGGTTTACACTGAAGCTTTCTTT
CDR3 length: 17; V gene: TRBV6-1; clone size: NA; J gene: TRBJ1-1; D gene: NA; CDR3 protein: CASSDPIRVLWNTEAFF; CDR3 DNA: TGTGCCAGCAGTGATCCCATCAGGGTCTTGTGGAACACTGAAGCTTTCTTT
CDR3 length: 13; V gene: TRBV6-5; clone size: NA; J gene: TRBJ1-1; D gene: NA; CDR3 protein: CASSYSVAAEAFF; CDR3 DNA: TGTGCCAGCAGTTACTCAGTCGCGGCCGAAGCTTTCTTT
CDR3 length: 12; V gene: TRBV30; clone size: NA; J gene: TRBJ2-5; D gene: TRBD1; CDR3 protein: CAWGQGRETQYF; CDR3 DNA: TGTGCCTGGGGACAGGGGCGAGAGACCCAGTACTTC
CDR3 length: 12; V gene: TRBV5-6; clone size: NA; J gene: TRBJ2-4; D gene: NA; CDR3 protein: CASSLVRNIQYF; CDR3 DNA: TGTGCCAGCAGCTTGGTCAGAAACATTCAGTACTTC
CDR3 length: 14; V gene: TRBV11-3; clone size: NA; J gene: TRBJ1-1; D gene: NA; CDR3 protein: CASSLDPGGTEAFF; CDR3 DNA: TGTGCCAGCAGCTTAGATCCGGGCGGCACTGAAGCTTTCTTT
CDR3 length: 13; V gene: TRBV10-3; clone size: NA; J gene: TRBJ2-7; D gene: NA; CDR3 protein: CAISGRDYYEQYF; CDR3 DNA: TGTGCCATCAGTGGGAGGGATTACTACGAGCAGTACTTC
CDR3 length: 13; V gene: TRBV7-9; clone size: NA; J gene: TRBJ2-7; D gene: TRBD2; CDR3 protein: CASSLSGGTEQYF; CDR3 DNA: TGTGCCAGCAGCTTATCCGGGGGGACGGAGCAGTACTTC
CDR3 length: 14; V gene: TRBV6-5; clone size: NA; J gene: TRBJ2-3; D gene: NA; CDR3 protein: CASSQDLSTDTQYF; CDR3 DNA: TGTGCCAGCAGCCAGGACCTGAGCACAGATACGCAGTATTTT
CDR3 length: 14; V gene: TRBV30; clone size: NA; J gene: TRBJ1-1; D gene: TRBD1; CDR3 protein: CAWRNRGRNSQAFF; CDR3 DNA: TGTGCCTGGAGGAACAGGGGGCGAAACTCCCAGGCTTTCTTT
CDR3 length: 14; V gene: TRBV27; clone size: NA; J gene: TRBJ2-7; D gene: NA; CDR3 protein: CASSLIGGRNEQYF; CDR3 DNA: TGTGCCAGCAGTTTAATTGGGGGCCGGAACGAGCAGTACTTC
CDR3 length: 14; V gene: TRBV10-2; clone size: NA; J gene: TRBJ2-1; D gene: NA; CDR3 protein: CASSEGLAYNEQFF; CDR3 DNA: TGCGCCAGCAGTGAGGGGCTGGCCTACAATGAGCAGTTCTTC
CDR3 length: 13; V gene: TRBV19; clone size: NA; J gene: TRBJ2-1; D gene: NA; CDR3 protein: CASSIGAYNEQFF; CDR3 DNA: TGTGCCAGTAGTATAGGGGCATACAATGAGCAGTTCTTC
CDR3 length: 12; V gene: TRBV7-2; clone size: NA; J gene: TRBJ1-1; D gene: NA; CDR3 protein: CASSRQATEAFF; CDR3 DNA: TGTGCCAGCAGTCGACAGGCCACTGAAGCTTTCTTT
CDR3 length: 13; V gene: TRBV5-1; clone size: many; J gene: TRBJ2-7; D gene: NA; CDR3 protein: CASGQGPSYEQYF; CDR3 DNA: TGCGCCAGCGGCCAGGGGCCGTCCTACGAGCAGTACTTC
CDR3 length: 15; V gene: TRBV18; clone size: NA; J gene: TRBJ1-2; D gene: NA; CDR3 protein: CASSPPTEPGYGYTF; CDR3 DNA: TGTGCCAGCTCACCACCTACAGAGCCCGGCTATGGCTACACCTTC
CDR3 length: 15; V gene: TRBV6-5; clone size: NA; J gene: TRBJ2-7; D gene: TRBD2; CDR3 protein: CASSYGTSGTYEQYF; CDR3 DNA: TGTGCCAGCAGTTACGGGACTAGCGGAACCTACGAGCAGTACTTC
CDR3 length: 14; V gene: TRBV10-3; clone size: NA; J gene: TRBJ1-1; D gene: NA; CDR3 protein: CAISYRDKYTEAFF; CDR3 DNA: TGTGCCATCAGTTACCGGGACAAATACACTGAAGCTTTCTTT
CDR3 length: 14; V gene: TRBV28; clone size: once; J gene: TRBJ2-4; D gene: NA; CDR3 protein: CASSLLDSSNIQYF; CDR3 DNA: TGTGCCAGCAGTTTATTGGACAGCTCAAACATTCAGTACTTC
CDR3 length: 14; V gene: TRBV11-2; clone size: NA; J gene: TRBJ2-1; D gene: NA; CDR3 protein: CASSLEPSYNEQFF; CDR3 DNA: TGTGCCAGCAGCTTAGAGCCCTCCTACAATGAGCAGTTCTTC
CDR3 length: 14; V gene: TRBV13; clone size: NA; J gene: TRBJ2-3; D gene: NA; CDR3 protein: CASSDRLGGDTQYF; CDR3 DNA: TGTGCCAGCAGCGACCGACTAGGAGGAGATACGCAGTATTTT
CDR3 length: 15; V gene: TRBV10-2; clone size: NA; J gene: TRBJ2-3; D gene: NA; CDR3 protein: CASSPPPRGTDTQYF; CDR3 DNA: TGCGCCAGCAGCCCCCCCCCTCGGGGCACAGATACGCAGTATTTT
CDR3 length: 13; V gene: TRBV10-3; clone size: NA; J gene: TRBJ2-3; D gene: NA; CDR3 protein: CAIKGTRTDTQYF; CDR3 DNA: TGTGCCATCAAGGGGACTCGCACAGATACGCAGTATTTT
CDR3 length: 14; V gene: TRBV5-1; clone size: NA; J gene: TRBJ2-7; D gene: NA; CDR3 protein: CASSLAASSYEQYF; CDR3 DNA: TGCGCCAGCAGCTTGGCCGCGTCGTCCTACGAGCAGTACTTC
CDR3 length: 14; V gene: TRBV7-2; clone size: once; J gene: TRBJ2-3; D gene: NA; CDR3 protein: CASSRTRGSDTQYF; CDR3 DNA: TGTGCCAGCAGCCGGACCCGGGGCTCAGATACGCAGTATTTT
CDR3 length: 16; V gene: TRBV15; clone size: NA; J gene: TRBJ2-1; D gene: NA; CDR3 protein: CATSLTGLEPYNEQFF; CDR3 DNA: TGTGCCACCAGCTTAACAGGGTTGGAGCCCTACAATGAGCAGTTCTTC
CDR3 length: 18; V gene: TRBV11-2; clone size: NA; J gene: TRBJ2-1; D gene: NA; CDR3 protein: CASSPTGTLSRSGNEQFF; CDR3 DNA: TGTGCCAGCAGCCCTACCGGGACCCTATCGCGGTCGGGGAATGAGCAGTTCTTC
CDR3 length: 15; V gene: TRBV28; clone size: NA; J gene: TRBJ1-1; D gene: NA; CDR3 protein: CASSSGRPTLAEAFF; CDR3 DNA: TGTGCCAGCAGTTCCGGACGGCCAACACTTGCTGAAGCTTTCTTT
CDR3 length: 13; V gene: TRBV28; clone size: few; J gene: TRBJ2-3; D gene: TRBD2; CDR3 protein: CASGPREADTQYF; CDR3 DNA: TGTGCCAGCGGTCCCCGGGAGGCTGATACGCAGTATTTT
CDR3 length: 14; V gene: TRBV7-9; clone size: NA; J gene: TRBJ1-2; D gene: NA; CDR3 protein: CASSPDSYNYGYTF; CDR3 DNA: TGTGCCAGCAGCCCCGATAGCTATAACTATGGCTACACCTTC
CDR3 length: 16; V gene: TRBV5-4; clone size: NA; J gene: TRBJ2-2; D gene: NA; CDR3 protein: CASSRKTAGTAGELFF; CDR3 DNA: TGTGCCAGCAGCCGAAAAACTGCAGGGACGGCCGGGGAGCTGTTTTTT
CDR3 length: 16; V gene: TRBV27; clone size: NA; J gene: TRBJ1-4; D gene: TRBD1; CDR3 protein: CASSFNYGTGGEKLFF; CDR3 DNA: TGTGCCAGCAGTTTCAATTACGGGACAGGGGGAGAAAAACTGTTTTTT
CDR3 length: 13; V gene: TRBV6-5; clone size: NA; J gene: TRBJ1-1; D gene: TRBD1; CDR3 protein: CASRGGGDTEAFF; CDR3 DNA: TGTGCCAGCCGAGGGGGCGGTGACACTGAAGCTTTCTTT
CDR3 length: 13; V gene: TRBV30; clone size: NA; J gene: TRBJ2-5; D gene: NA; CDR3 protein: CASKASGQETQYF; CDR3 DNA: TGTGCCTCAAAGGCAAGCGGCCAAGAGACCCAGTACTTC
CDR3 length: 11; V gene: TRBV6-5; clone size: once; J gene: TRBJ1-2; D gene: NA; CDR3 protein: CASSYRGTYAF; CDR3 DNA: TGTGCCAGCAGTTACCGCGGGACTTACGCCTTC
CDR3 length: 16; V gene: TRBV7-9; clone size: NA; J gene: TRBJ1-5; D gene: NA; CDR3 protein: CASSYGGGSRNQPQHF; CDR3 DNA: TGTGCCAGCAGCTACGGGGGAGGAAGTAGGAATCAGCCCCAGCATTTT
CDR3 length: 16; V gene: TRBV10-3; clone size: NA; J gene: TRBJ2-3; D gene: TRBD2; CDR3 protein: CAISGTILEVTDTQYF; CDR3 DNA: TGTGCCATCAGCGGGACTATATTGGAAGTGACAGATACGCAGTATTTT